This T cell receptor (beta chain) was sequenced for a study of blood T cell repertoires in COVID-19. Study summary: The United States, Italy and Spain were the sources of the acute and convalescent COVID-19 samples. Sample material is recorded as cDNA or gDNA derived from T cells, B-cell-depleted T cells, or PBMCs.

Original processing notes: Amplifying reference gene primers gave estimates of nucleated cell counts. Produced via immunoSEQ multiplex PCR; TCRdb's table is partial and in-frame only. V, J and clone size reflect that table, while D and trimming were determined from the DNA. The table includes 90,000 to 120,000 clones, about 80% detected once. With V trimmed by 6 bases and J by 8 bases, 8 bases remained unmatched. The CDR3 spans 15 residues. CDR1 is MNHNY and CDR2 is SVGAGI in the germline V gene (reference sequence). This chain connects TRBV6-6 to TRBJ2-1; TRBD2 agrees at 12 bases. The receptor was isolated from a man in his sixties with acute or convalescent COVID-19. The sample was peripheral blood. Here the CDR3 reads CASSPRLAGVYEQFF. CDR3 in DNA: TGTGCCAGCAGCCCTAGACTAGCGGGAGTTTATGAGCAGTTCTTC.